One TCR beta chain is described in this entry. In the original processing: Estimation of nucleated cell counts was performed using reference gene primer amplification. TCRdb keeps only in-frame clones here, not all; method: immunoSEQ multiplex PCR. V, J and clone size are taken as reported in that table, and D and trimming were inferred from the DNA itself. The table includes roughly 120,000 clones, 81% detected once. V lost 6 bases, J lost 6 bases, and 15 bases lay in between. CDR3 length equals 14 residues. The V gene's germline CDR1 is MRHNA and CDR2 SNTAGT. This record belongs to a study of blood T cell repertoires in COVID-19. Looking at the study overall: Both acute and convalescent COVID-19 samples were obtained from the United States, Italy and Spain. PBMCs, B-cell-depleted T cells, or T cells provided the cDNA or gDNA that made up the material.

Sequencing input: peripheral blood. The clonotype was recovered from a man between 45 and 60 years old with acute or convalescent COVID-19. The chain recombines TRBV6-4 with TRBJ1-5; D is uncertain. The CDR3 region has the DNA TGTGCCAGCAGCTCCACGTACGGGAGTCAGCCCCAGCATTTT. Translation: CASSSTYGSQPQHF.